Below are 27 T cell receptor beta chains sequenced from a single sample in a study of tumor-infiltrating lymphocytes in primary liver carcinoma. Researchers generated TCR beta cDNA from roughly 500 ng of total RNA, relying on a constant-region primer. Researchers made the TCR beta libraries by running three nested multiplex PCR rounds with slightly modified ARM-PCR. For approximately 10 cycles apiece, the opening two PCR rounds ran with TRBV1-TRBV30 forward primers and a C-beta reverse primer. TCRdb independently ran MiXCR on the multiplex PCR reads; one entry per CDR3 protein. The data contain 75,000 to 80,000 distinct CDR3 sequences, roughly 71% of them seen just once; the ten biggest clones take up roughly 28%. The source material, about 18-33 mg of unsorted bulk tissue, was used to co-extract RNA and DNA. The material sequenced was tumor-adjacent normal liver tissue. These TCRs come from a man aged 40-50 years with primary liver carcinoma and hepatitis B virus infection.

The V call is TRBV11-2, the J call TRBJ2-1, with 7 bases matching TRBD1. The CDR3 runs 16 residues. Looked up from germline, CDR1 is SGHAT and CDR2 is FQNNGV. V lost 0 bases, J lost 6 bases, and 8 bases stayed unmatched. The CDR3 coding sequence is TGTGCCAGCAGCTTAGAGACAGGGTGTTTCTTCAATGAGCAGTTCTTC. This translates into CASSLETGCFFNEQFF.

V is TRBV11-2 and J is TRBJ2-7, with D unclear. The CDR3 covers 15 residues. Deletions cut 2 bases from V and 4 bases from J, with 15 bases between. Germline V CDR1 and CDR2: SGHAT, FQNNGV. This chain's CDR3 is CASSLRVADAYEQYF. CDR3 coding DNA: TGTGCCAGCAGCTTACGGGTTGCGGATGCTTACGAGCAGTACTTC.

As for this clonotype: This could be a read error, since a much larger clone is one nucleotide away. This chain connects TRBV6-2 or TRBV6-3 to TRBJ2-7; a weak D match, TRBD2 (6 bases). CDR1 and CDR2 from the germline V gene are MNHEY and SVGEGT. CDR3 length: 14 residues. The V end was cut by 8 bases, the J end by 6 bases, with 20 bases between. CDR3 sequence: CASSTGTGYVEQYF. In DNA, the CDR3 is TGTGCCAGCTCCACCGGGACTGGATATGTCGAGCAGTACTTC.

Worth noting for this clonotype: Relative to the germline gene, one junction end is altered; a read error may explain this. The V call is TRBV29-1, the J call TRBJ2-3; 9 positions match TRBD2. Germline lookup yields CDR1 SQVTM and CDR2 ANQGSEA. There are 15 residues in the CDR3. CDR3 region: CSDMGAGGPADMQYF. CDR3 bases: TGCAGCGACATGGGGGCGGGAGGGCCTGCAGATATGCAGTATTTT.

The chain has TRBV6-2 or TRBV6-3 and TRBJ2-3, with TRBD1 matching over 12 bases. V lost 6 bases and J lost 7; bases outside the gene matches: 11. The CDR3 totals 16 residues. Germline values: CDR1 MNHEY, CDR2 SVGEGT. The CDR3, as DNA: TGTGCCAGCAGCATCGTGGGACAGGGGGCAATGTATACGCAGTATTTT. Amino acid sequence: CASSIVGQGAMYTQYF.

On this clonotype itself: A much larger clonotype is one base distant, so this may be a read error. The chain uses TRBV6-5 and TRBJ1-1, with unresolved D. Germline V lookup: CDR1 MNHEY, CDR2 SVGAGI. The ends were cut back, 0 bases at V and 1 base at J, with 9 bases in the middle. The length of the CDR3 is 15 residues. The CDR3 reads CASSYSAAGNTEAFF. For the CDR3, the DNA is TGTGCCAGCAGTTACTCGGCAGCCGGGAACACTGAAGCTTTCTTT.

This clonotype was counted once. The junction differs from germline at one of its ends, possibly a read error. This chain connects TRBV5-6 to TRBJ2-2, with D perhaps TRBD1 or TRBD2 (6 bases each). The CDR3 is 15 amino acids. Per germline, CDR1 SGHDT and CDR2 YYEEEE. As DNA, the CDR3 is TGTGCCAGCAGCACAGGGTTCGCGAACACCGGGGGGCTGTTTTTT. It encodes CASSTGFANTGGLFF. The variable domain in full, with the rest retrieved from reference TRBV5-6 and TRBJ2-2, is DAGVTQSPTHLIKTRGQQVTLRCSPKSGHDTVSWYQQALGQGPQFIFQYYEEEERQRGNFPDRFSGHQFPNYSSELNVNALLLGDSALYLCASSTGFANTGGLFFGEGSRLTVL.

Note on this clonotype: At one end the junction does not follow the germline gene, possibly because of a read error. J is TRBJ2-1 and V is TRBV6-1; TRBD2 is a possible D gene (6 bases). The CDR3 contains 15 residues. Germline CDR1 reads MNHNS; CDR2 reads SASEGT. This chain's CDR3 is CVSGSGTTSSDEQFF. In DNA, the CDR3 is TGTGTCAGCGGATCCGGGACCACATCTAGCGATGAGCAGTTCTTC.

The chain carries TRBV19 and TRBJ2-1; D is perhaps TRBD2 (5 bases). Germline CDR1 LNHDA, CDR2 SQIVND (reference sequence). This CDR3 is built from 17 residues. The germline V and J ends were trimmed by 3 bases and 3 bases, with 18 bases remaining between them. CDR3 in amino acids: CASSIGTGGANYNEQFF. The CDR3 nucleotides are TGTGCCAGTAGTATCGGAACTGGAGGAGCAAACTACAATGAGCAGTTCTTC. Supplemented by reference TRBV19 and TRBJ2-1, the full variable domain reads DGGITQSPKYLFRKEGQNVTLSCEQNLNHDAMYWYRQDPGQGLRLIYYSQIVNDFQKGDIAEGYSVSREKKESFPLTVTSAQKNPTAFYLCASSIGTGGANYNEQFFGPGTRLTVL.

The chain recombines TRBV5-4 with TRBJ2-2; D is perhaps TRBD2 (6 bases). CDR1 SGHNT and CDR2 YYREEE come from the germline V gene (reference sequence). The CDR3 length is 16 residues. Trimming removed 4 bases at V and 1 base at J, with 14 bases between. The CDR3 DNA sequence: TGTGCCAGCAGCCTAAATGGCGGGGTGAACACCGGGGAGCTGTTTTTT. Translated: CASSLNGGVNTGELFF.

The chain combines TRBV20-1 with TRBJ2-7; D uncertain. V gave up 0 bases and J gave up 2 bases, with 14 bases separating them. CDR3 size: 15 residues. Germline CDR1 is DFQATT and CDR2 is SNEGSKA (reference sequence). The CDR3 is CSARDFSLGTYEQYF. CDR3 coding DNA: TGCAGTGCTAGAGATTTCTCCCTAGGAACCTACGAGCAGTACTTC.

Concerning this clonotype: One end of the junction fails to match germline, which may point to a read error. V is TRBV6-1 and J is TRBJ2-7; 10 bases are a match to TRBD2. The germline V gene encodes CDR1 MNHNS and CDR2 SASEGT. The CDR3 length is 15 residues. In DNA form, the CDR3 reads TGTGCCAGCAGTGAAGTGACTAGCGGGTGTGACGACCAGTACTTC. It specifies CASSEVTSGCDDQYF.

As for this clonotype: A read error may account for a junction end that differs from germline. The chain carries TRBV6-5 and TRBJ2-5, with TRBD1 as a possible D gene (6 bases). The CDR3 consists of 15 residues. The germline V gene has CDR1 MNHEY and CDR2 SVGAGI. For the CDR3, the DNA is TGTGCCAGCAATTACGCAGGGACATGTCAAGAGGCCCAGTACTTC. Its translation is CASNYAGTCQEAQYF.

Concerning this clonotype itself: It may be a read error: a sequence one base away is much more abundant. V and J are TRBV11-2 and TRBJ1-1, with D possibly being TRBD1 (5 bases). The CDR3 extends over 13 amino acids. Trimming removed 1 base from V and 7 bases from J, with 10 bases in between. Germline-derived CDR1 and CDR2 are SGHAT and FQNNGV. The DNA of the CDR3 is TGTGCCAGCAGCTTAGTTTGGGGGGATGAAGCTTTCTTT. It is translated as CASSLVWGDEAFF.

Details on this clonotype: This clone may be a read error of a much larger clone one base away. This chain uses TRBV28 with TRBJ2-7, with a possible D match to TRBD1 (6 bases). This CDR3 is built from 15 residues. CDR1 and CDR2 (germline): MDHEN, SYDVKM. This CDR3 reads CASRKRQGFAYVQYF. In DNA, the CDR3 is TGTGCCAGCAGGAAACGTCAGGGGTTTGCCTACGTGCAGTACTTC.

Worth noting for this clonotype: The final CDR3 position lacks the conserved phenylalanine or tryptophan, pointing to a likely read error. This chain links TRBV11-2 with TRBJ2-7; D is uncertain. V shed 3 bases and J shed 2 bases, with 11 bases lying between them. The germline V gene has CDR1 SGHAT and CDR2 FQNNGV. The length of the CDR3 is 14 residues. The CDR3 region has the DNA TGTGCCAGCAGCTTGGCCGACGGAGCCTACGAGCAGTACTTA. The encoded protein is CASSLADGAYEQYL.

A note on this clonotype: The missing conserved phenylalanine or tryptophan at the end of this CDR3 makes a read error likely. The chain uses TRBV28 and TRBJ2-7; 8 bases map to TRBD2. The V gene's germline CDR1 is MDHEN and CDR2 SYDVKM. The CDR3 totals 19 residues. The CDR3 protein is CASSFFGLTGGRISYEQYS. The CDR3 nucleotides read TGTGCCAGCAGTTTTTTCGGACTAACGGGAGGGCGAATCTCCTACGAACAGTACTCC.

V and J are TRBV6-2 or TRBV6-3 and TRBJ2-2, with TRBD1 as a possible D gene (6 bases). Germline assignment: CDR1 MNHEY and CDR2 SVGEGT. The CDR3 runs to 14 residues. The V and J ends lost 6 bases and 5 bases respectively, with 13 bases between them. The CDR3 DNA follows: TGTGCCAGCAGCTGGATAGGGGGTACCGGGGAGCTGTTTTTT. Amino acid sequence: CASSWIGGTGELFF.

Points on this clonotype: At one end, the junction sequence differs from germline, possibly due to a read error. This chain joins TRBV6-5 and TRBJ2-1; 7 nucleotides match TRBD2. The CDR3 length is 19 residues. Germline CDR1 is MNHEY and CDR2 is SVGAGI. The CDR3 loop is CASSYSTGSGSGSYNKQSF. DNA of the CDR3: TGTGCCAGCAGTTATTCGACCGGTAGCGGGTCAGGCTCCTACAATAAGCAGTCCTTC.

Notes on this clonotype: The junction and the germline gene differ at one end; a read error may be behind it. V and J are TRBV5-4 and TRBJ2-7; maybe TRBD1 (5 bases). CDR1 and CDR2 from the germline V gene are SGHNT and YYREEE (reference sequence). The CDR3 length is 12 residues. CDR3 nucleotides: TGTGCCAGCAGCTTGGGGGGCTACGAGAAGTACTTC. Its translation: CASSLGGYEKYF.

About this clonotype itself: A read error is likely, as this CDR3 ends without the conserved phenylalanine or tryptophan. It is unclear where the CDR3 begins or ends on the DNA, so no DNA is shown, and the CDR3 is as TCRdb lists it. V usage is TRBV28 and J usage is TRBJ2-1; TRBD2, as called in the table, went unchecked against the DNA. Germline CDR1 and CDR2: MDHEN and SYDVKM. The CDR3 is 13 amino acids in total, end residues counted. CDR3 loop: CASWIRGGNEQSS.

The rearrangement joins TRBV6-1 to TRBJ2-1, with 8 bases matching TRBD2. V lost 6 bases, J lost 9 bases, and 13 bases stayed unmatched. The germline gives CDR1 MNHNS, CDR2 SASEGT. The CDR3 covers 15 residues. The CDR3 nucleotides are TGTGCCAGCAGGATGGGACTAGTGGGAGACAGTGAGCAGTTCTTC. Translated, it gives CASRMGLVGDSEQFF.

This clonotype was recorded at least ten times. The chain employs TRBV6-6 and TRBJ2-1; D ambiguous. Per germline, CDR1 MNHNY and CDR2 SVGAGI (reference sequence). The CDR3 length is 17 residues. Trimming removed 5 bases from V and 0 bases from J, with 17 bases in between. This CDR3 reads CASSPTDTGGSYNEQFF. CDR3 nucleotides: TGTGCCAGCAGTCCCACAGATACGGGTGGCTCCTACAATGAGCAGTTCTTC.

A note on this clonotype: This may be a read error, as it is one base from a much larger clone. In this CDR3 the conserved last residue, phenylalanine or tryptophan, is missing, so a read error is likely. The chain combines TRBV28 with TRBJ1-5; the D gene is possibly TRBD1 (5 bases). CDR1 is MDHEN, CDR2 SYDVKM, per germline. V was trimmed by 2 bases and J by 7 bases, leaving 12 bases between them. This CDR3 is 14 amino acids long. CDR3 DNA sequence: TGTGCCAGCAGTTTAGGGGGGATTAACCAGCCCCAGCATTCT. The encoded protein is CASSLGGINQPQHS.

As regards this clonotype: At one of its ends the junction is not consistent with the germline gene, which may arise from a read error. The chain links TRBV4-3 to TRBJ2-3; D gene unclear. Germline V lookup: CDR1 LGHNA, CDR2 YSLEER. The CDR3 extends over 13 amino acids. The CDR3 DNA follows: TGTGCCAGCAGCCAAGATCGGTCAGATACGCAGTATTTT. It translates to CASSQDRSDTQYF.

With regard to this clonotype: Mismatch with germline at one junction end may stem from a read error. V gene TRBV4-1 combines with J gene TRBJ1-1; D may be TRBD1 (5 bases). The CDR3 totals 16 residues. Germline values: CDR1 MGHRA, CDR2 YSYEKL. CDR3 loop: CASSQDVQGAPTEASF. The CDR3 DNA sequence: TGCGCCAGCAGCCAAGATGTGCAAGGGGCGCCCACTGAAGCTTCCTTT.

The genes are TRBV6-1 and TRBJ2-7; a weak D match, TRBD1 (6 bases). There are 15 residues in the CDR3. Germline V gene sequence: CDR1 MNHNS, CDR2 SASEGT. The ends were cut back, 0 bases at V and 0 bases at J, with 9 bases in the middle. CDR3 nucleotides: TGTGCCAGCAGTGAAGCAGACAGGAGCTCCTACGAGCAGTACTTC. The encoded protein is CASSEADRSSYEQYF.